This T cell receptor (beta chain) is drawn from a study of PD-1 blockade in mismatch repair-deficient tumors. PCR or immunohistochemistry showed mismatch repair deficiency in every enrolled patient. Method: immunoSEQ multiplex PCR; TCRdb's copy keeps in-frame clones and lacks some. The table lists 35,000 to 40,000 clones, roughly 77% of them singletons. The germline V and J ends were trimmed by 0 bases and 13 bases, with 7 bases remaining between them. The CDR3 loop spans 11 amino acids. The V gene's germline CDR1 is SEHNR and CDR2 FQNEAQ (reference sequence). The chain uses TRBV7-9 and TRBJ2-1; D gene uncertain. This clonotype was sampled from an adult with mismatch repair-deficient cancer. Sample: peripheral blood, taken 4 weeks after starting pembrolizumab. The CDR3 DNA reads TGTGCCAGCAGCTTAGCAATACCTCAGTTCTTC. This gives the protein CASSLAIPQFF.